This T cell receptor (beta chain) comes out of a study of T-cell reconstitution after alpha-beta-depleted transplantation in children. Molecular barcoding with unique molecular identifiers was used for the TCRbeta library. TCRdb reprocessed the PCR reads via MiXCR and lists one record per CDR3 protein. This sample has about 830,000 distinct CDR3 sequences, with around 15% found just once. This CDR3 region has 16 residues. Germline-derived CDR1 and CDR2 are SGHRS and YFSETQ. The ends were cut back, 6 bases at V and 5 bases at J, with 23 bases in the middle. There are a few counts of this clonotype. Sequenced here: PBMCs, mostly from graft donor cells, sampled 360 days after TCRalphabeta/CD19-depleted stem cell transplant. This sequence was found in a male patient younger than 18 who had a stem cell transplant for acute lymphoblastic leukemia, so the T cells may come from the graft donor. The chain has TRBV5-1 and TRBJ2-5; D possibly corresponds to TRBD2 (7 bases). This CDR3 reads CASTPLTGGAKETQYF. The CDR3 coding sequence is TGCGCCAGCACCCCCCTTACGGGGGGCGCGAAGGAGACCCAGTACTTC.